A selection of T cell receptor beta chains follows, all from one sample in a study of T cell responses to AZD1222 COVID-19 vaccine. The protocol was immunoSEQ multiplex PCR, while the TCRdb copy is restricted to in-frame clones and leaves out a portion. In the table there are fewer than 150,000 clones, approximately 90% of which are singletons. Sequenced material: peripheral blood, taken 28 days after the second AZD1222 dose. The receptors originated from an adult who received the AZD1222 COVID-19 vaccine. The CDR3 runs from the conserved cysteine through the conserved F or W. D genes are given only for firm matches. Expanded clones get a size class; other rows say once, few or many, or leave the size out.

.,TRBJ1-1,TRBV2,TRBD1,TGTGCCAGCAGTCTACAGGGGTGGGGGAACACTGAAGCTTTCTTT,CASSLQGWGNTEAFF
.,TRBJ2-7,TRBV6-1,TRBD2,TGTGCCAGCAGTGGATATCTAGCGGGAGGATCCTACGAGCAGTACTTC,CASSGYLAGGSYEQYF
once,TRBJ1-3,TRBV4-2,TRBD1,TGTGCCAGCAGCCGCTCCGGTCCCGACAGGGACGGAAACACCATATATTTT,CASSRSGPDRDGNTIYF
.,TRBJ2-7,TRBV5-1,TRBD2,TGCGCCAGCAGCTTGGCGGCTAGCGGGGTTGACGAGCAGTACTTC,CASSLAASGVDEQYF
.,TRBJ1-3,TRBV10-3,.,TGTGCCATCGGGCAACCAACGTCTGGAAACACCATATATTTT,CAIGQPTSGNTIYF
.,TRBJ2-2,TRBV7-3,TRBD1,TGTGCCAGCAGTTCTCAGGGGGAGAAGCTGTTTTTT,CASSSQGEKLFF
.,TRBJ2-5,TRBV9,TRBD1,TGTGCCAGCAGAGGGGGCGCCTATCAAGAGACCCAGTACTTC,CASRGGAYQETQYF
.,TRBJ2-7,TRBV5-1,TRBD2,TGCGCCAGCAGCTTTAGTCCAGCGGGGGGAAACGAGCAGTACTTC,CASSFSPAGGNEQYF
.,TRBJ1-1,TRBV6-5,TRBD1,TGTGCCAGCAGTTACGGGACAGGGGGCTTGAACACTGAAGCTTTCTTT,CASSYGTGGLNTEAFF
.,TRBJ1-2,TRBV15,.,TGTGCCACCAGCAGAGATGGCGCCGGGGGAAGCGGCTACACCTTC,CATSRDGAGGSGYTF
.,TRBJ2-7,TRBV14,.,TGTGCCAGCAGCCAAGATCGCAGGGTAATCCACGAGCAGTACTTC,CASSQDRRVIHEQYF
.,TRBJ1-5,TRBV18,.,TGTGCCAGCTCACCTAGTCGGGACCAGCCCCAGCATTTT,CASSPSRDQPQHF
.,TRBJ2-1,TRBV10-3,.,TGTGCCATCGCCACCGGGACCCCTTCCTACAATGAGCAGTTCTTC,CAIATGTPSYNEQFF
.,TRBJ2-1,TRBV15,TRBD1,TGTGCCACCAGCAGAGTTGGGACAGGGTCCTACAATGAGCAGTTCTTC,CATSRVGTGSYNEQFF
.,TRBJ1-1,TRBV5-1,.,TGCGCCAGCAGCTTCGGGGGCGCGGGGACTGAAGCTTTCTTT,CASSFGGAGTEAFF
.,TRBJ2-1,TRBV9,.,TGTGCCAGCAGCAATTCGGGACTCCGGGCCTACAATGAGCAGTTCTTC,CASSNSGLRAYNEQFF
.,TRBJ1-2,TRBV5-1,.,TGCGCCAGCAGCTTGGGTGACGGGAACTATGGCTACACCTTC,CASSLGDGNYGYTF
.,TRBJ1-1,TRBV30,.,TGTGCCTGGACCCTTTTCGGGAACACTGAAGCTTTCTTT,CAWTLFGNTEAFF
once,TRBJ1-6,TRBV5-1,.,TGCGCCAGCAGCCCCGGGACTCCGGGAGGGGGTTCACCCCTCCACTTT,CASSPGTPGGGSPLHF
.,TRBJ2-7,TRBV12-3/TRBV12-4,.,TGTGCCAGCAGTTTGGCAGGGAACTACGAGCAGTACTTC,CASSLAGNYEQYF
.,TRBJ1-4,TRBV18,.,TGTGCCAGCTCACCAGGGACGGAAATGAAAATTCTGTTTTTT,CASSPGTEMKILFF
.,TRBJ1-2,TRBV3-1/TRBV3-2,.,TGTGCCAGCAGCCAAGAAGGCGGCTACACCTTC,CASSQEGGYTF
once,TRBJ1-6,TRBV6-1,.,TGTGCCAGCAGTGAGACACCCGGGCGGAATTCACCCCTCCACTTT,CASSETPGRNSPLHF
.,TRBJ2-7,TRBV5-5,TRBD2,TGTGCCAGCACTCCTGGCAGGGGGACTAGCGGGAGTAGCGAGCAGTACTTC,CASTPGRGTSGSSEQYF